There are a few counts of the clone carrying this TCR beta chain. Its antigen is unidentified. The CDR3 contains 15 residues. Trimming pared 4 bases from V and 0 bases from J, leaving 10 bases between. Germline CDR1 reads SGHDT; CDR2 reads YYEEEE. In TCRdb, the reads were re-called with MiXCR into one record per CDR3 protein. Among 500,000 or so distinct CDR3 sequences listed, more than 15% were seen once. The source of the sample is a study of T cell repertoires in cytomegalovirus infection. Study-level findings and limits: In two of eight donors, the top clonotype was HLA-C-restricted CMV-specific.

The V and J genes are TRBV5-6 and TRBJ2-2; D is perhaps TRBD1 (6 bases). The origin of this receptor is a human donor in good health (CMV status not recorded). Some clones in this sample may be carry-over from other donors' samples. Source material: CD8+ T cells from PBMCs. The CDR3, as DNA: TGTGCCAGCAGCCAGGGGACCACGAACACCGGGGAGCTGTTTTTT. This translates into CASSQGTTNTGELFF.